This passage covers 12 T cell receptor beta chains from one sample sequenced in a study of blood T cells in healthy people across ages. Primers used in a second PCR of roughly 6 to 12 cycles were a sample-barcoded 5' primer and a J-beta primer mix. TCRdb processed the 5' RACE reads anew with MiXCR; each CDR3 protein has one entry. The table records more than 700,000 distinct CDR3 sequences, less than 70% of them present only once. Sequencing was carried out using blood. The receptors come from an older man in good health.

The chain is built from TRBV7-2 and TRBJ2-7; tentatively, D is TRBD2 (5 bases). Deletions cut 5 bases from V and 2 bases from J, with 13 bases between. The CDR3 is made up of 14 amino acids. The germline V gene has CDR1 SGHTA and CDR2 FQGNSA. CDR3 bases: TGTGCCAGCAGCCCCCTAACTAGACCCTACGAGCAGTACTTC. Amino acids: CASSPLTRPYEQYF. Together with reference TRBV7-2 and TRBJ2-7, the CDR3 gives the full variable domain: GAGVSQSPSNKVTEKGKDVELRCDPISGHTALYWYRQSLGQGLEFLIYFQGNSAPDKSGLPSDRFSAERTGGSVSTLTIQRTQQEDSAVYLCASSPLTRPYEQYFGPGTRLTVT.

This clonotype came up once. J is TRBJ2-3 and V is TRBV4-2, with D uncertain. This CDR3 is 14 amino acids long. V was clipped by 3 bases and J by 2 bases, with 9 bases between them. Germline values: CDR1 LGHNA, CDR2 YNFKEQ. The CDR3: CASSQTDPTDTQYF. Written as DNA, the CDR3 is TGTGCCAGCAGCCAGACGGACCCCACAGATACGCAGTATTTT.

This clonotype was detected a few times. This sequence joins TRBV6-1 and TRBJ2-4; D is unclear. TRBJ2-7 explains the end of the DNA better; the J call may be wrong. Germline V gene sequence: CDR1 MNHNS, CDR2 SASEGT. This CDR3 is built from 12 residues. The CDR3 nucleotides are TGTGCCAGCAGTGAAGCGCTAGGCGAGCAGTACTTC. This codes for CASSEALGEQYF.

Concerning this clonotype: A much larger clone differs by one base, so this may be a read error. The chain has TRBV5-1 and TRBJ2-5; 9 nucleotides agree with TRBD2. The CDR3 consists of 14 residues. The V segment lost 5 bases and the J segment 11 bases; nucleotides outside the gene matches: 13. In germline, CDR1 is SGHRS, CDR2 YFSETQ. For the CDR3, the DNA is TGCGCCAGCAGATGGGGACTAGCAGCTAATGAGCAGTACTTC. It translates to CASRWGLAANEQYF.

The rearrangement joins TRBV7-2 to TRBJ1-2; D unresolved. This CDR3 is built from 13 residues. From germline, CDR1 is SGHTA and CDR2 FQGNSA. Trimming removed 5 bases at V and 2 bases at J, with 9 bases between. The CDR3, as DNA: TGTGCCAGCAGCGCGGCCGCGAACTATGGCTACACCTTC. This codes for CASSAAANYGYTF.

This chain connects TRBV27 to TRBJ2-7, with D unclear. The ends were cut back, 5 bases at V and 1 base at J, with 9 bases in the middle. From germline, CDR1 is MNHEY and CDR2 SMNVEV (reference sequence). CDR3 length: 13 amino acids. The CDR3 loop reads CASSVSASYEQYF. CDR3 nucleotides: TGTGCCAGCAGTGTGTCAGCGTCCTACGAGCAGTACTTC.

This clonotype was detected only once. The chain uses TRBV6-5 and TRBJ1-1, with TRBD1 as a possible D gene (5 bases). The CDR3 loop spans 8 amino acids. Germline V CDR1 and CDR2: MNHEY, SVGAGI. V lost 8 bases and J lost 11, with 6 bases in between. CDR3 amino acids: CASGGAFF. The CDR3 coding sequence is TGTGCCAGCGGGGGGGCTTTCTTT.

As DNA, the CDR3 is TGCAGCGTTGAAGATCCCGGACTAGCGGGAGTGGAGACCCAGTACTTC. This translates into CSVEDPGLAGVETQYF. The chain employs TRBV29-1 and TRBJ2-5, with TRBD2 identical over 13 bases. The ends lost 0 bases at V and 5 bases at J; junction bases unmatched: 6. This CDR3 contains 16 residues. The germline V gene encodes CDR1 SQVTM and CDR2 ANQGSEA. Variable domain in full (rest from reference TRBV29-1 and TRBJ2-5): SAVISQKPSRDICQRGTSLTIQCQVDSQVTMMFWYRQQPGQSLTLIATANQGSEATYESGFVIDKFPISRPNLTFSTLTVSNMSPEDSSIYLCSVEDPGLAGVETQYFGPGTRLLVL.

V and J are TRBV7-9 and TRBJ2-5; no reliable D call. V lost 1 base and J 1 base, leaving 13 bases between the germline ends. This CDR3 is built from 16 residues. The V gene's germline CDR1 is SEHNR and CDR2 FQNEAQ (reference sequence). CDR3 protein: CASSLDFGRSQETQYF. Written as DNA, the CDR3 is TGTGCCAGCAGCTTAGACTTTGGCAGATCCCAAGAGACCCAGTACTTC.

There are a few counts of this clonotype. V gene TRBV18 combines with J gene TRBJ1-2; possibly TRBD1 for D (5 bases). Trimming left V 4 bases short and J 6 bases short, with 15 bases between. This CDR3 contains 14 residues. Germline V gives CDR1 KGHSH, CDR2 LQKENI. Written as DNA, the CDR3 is TGTGCCAGCTCACAGGCCGGGACTGTCGATGGCTACACCTTC. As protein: CASSQAGTVDGYTF.

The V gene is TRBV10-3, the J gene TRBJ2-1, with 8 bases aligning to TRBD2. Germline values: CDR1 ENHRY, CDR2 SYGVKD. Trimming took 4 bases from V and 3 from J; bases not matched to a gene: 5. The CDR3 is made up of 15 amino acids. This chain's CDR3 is CAISGTSPDYNEQFF. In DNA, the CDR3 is TGTGCCATCAGTGGGACTAGCCCAGACTACAATGAGCAGTTCTTC.

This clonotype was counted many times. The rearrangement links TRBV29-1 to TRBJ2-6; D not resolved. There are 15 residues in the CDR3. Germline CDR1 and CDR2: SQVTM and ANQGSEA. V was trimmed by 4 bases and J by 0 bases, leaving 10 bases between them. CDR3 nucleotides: TGCAGCGTTGCCGGAATCCTCTCTGGGGCCAACGTCCTGACTTTC. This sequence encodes CSVAGILSGANVLTF. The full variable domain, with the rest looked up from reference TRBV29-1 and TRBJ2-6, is SAVISQKPSRDICQRGTSLTIQCQVDSQVTMMFWYRQQPGQSLTLIATANQGSEATYESGFVIDKFPISRPNLTFSTLTVSNMSPEDSSIYLCSVAGILSGANVLTFGAGSRLTVL.